This T cell receptor (beta chain) was profiled in a study of beta chain features in type 1 diabetes. Broader study findings: Type 1 diabetes patients showed a moderate but significant shortening of TCRB CDR3s in all four CD4+ subsets.

Expressed TCRB transcripts got sequenced, as all isolated RNA was reverse transcribed. Measured with immunoSEQ multiplex PCR; TCRdb has only the in-frame clones, and not every one. The repertoire holds some 250,000 clones, about a tenth seen once, with approximately 0.017% in the top ten. As regards this clone: What it binds is not known.

Trimming at V came to 5 bases and at J to 8 bases, leaving 5 bases not matched to a gene. This CDR3 contains 15 residues. This chain uses TRBV23-1 with TRBJ2-1; TRBD2 agrees at 14 bases. TRBV23-1 is recorded as an ORF, its role being uncertain. Input material: naive CD4+ T cells from blood. The receptor was derived from a man younger than 45 with type 1 diabetes. The CDR3 DNA is TGCGCCAGCAGTTCCGGGACTAGCGGGGGACATGAGCAGTTCTTC. Residues: CASSSGTSGGHEQFF.